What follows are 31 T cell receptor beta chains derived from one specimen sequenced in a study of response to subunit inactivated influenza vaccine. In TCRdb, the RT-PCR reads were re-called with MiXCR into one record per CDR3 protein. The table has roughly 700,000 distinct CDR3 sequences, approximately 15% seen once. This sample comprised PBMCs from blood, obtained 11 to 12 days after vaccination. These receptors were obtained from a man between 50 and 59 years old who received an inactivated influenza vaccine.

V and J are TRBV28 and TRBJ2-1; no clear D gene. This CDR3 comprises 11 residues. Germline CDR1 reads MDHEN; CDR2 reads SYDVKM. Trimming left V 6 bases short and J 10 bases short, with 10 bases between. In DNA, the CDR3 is TGTGCCAGCAGCTGGGGTAGGGAGCAGTTCTTC. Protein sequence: CASSWGREQFF. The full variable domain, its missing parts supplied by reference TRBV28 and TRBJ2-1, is DVKVTQSSRYLVKRTGEKVFLECVQDMDHENMFWYRQDPGLGLRLIYFSYDVKMKEKGDIPEGYSVSREKKERFSLILESASTNQTSMYLCASSWGREQFFGPGTRLTVL.

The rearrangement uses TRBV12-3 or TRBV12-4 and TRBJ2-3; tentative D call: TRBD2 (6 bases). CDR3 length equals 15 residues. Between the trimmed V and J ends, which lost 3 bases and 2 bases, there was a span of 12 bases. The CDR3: CASSFYLRDTDTQYF. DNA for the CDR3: TGTGCCAGCAGTTTCTATTTGCGGGACACAGATACGCAGTATTTT.

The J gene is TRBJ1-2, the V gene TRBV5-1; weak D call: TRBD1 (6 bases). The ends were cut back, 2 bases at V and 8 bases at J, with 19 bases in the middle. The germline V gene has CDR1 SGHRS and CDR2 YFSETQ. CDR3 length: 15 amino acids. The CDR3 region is CASSLDGQRREGYTF. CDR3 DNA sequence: TGCGCCAGCAGCTTAGACGGACAGAGACGAGAGGGCTACACCTTC.

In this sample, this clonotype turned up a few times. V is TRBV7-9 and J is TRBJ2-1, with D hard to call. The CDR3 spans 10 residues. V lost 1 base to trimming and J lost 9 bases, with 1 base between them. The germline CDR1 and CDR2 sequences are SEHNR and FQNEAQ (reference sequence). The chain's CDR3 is CASSLVEQFF. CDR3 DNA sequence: TGTGCCAGCAGCTTAGTTGAGCAGTTCTTC.

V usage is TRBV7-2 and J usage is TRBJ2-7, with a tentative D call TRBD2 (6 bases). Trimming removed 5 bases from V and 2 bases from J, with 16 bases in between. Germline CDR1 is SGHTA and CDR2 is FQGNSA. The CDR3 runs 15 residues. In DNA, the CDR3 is TGTGCCAGCAGCGCAGACCAGGGAGGACCCTACGAGCAGTACTTC. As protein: CASSADQGGPYEQYF.

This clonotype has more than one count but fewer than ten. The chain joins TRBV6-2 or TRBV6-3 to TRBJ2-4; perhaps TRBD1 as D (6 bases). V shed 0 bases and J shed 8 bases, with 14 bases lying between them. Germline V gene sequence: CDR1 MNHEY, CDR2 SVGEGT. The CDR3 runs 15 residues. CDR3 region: CASSYSGAGADIQYF. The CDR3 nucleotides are TGTGCCAGCAGTTACTCCGGTGCAGGGGCAGACATTCAGTACTTC.

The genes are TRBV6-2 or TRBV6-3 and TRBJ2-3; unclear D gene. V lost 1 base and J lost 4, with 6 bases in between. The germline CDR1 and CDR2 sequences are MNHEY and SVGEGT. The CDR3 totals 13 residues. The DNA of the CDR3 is TGTGCCAGCAGTTACTGGGGATCAGATACGCAGTATTTT. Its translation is CASSYWGSDTQYF.

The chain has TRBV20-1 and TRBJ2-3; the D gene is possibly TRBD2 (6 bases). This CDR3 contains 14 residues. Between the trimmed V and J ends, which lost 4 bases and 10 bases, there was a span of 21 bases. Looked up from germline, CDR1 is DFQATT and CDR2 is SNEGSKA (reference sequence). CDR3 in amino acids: CSAKAYSGGAPQYF. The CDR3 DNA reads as TGCAGTGCTAAGGCGTATAGCGGTGGAGCACCGCAGTATTTT.

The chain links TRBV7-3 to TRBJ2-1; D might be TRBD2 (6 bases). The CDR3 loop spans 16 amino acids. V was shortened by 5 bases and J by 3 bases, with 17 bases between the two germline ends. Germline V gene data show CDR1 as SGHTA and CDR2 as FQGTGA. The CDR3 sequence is CASSPKTPGVYNEQFF. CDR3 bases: TGTGCCAGCAGCCCTAAGACACCGGGGGTCTACAATGAGCAGTTCTTC. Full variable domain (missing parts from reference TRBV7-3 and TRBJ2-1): GAGVSQTPSNKVTEKGKYVELRCDPISGHTALYWYRQSLGQGPEFLIYFQGTGAADDSGLPNDRFFAVRPEGSVSTLKIQRTERGDSAVYLCASSPKTPGVYNEQFFGPGTRLTVL.

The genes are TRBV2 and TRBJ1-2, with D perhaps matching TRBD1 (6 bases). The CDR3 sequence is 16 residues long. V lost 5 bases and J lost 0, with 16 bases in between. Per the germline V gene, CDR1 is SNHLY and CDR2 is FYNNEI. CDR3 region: CASSLTGTPSNYGYTF. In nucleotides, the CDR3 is TGTGCCAGCAGTTTAACCGGGACACCCTCTAACTATGGCTACACCTTC.

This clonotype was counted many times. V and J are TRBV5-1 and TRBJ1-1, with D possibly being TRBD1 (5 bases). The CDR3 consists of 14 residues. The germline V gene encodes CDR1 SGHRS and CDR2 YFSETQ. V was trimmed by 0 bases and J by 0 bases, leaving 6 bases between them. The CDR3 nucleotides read TGCGCCAGCAGCTTGGAGGGGATGAACACTGAAGCTTTCTTT. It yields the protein CASSLEGMNTEAFF.

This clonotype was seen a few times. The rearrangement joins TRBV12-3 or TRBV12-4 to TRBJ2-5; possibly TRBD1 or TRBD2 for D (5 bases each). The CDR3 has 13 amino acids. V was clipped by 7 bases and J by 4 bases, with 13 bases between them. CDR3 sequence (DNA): TGTGCCAGCACGGGACGGTGGGGAGAGACCCAGTACTTC. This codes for CASTGRWGETQYF.

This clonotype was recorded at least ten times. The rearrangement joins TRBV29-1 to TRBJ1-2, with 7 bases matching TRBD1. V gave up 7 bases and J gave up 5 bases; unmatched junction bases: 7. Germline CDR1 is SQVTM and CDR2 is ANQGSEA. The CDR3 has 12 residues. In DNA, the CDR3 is TGCAGCGGCGACAGGGCGGGATATGGCTACACCTTC. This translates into CSGDRAGYGYTF.

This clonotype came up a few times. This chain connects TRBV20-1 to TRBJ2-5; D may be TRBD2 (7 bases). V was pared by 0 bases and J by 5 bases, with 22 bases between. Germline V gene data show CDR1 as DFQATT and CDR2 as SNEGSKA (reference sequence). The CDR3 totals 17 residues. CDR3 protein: CSARDLGGGGRSETQYF. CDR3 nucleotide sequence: TGCAGTGCTAGAGATCTGGGGGGGGGCGGTAGGAGTGAGACCCAGTACTTC.

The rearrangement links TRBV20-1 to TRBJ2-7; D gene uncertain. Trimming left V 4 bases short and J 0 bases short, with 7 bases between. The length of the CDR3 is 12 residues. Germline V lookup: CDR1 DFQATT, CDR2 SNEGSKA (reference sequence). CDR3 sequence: CSATKSSYEQYF. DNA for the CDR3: TGCAGTGCTACCAAGAGCTCCTACGAGCAGTACTTC.

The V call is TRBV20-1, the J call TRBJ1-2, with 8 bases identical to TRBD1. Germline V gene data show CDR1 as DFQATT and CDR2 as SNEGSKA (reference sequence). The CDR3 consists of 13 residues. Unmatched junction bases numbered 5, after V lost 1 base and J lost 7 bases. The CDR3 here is CSARADRGGGYTF. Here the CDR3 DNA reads TGCAGTGCTAGAGCCGACAGGGGTGGTGGCTACACCTTC.

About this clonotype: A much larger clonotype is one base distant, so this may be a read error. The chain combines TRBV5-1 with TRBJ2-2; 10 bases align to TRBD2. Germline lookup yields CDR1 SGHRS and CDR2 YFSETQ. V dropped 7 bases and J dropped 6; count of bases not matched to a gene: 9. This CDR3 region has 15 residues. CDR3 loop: CASGLIAGGAGELFF. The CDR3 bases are TGCGCCAGCGGCCTCATAGCGGGAGGCGCCGGGGAGCTGTTTTTT.

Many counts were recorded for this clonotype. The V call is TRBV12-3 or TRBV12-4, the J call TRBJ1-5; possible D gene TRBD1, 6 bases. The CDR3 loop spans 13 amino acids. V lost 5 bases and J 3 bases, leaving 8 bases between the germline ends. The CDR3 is CASSGQYNQPQHF. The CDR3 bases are TGTGCCAGCAGTGGACAGTACAATCAGCCCCAGCATTTT.

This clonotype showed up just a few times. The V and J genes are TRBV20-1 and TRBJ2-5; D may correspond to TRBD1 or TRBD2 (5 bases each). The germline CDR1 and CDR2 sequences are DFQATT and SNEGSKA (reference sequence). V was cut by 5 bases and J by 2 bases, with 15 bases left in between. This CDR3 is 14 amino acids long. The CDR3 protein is CSAPVVGTQETQYF. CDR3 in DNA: TGCAGTGCTCCCGTAGTAGGGACGCAAGAGACCCAGTACTTC.

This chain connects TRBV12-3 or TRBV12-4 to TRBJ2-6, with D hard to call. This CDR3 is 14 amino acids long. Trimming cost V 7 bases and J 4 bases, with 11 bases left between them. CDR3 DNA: TGTGCCAGCACCTGGGGTAGAGGGGCCAACGTCCTGACTTTC. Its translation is CASTWGRGANVLTF.

The CDR3 region has the DNA TGTGCCAGCAGGCCCATAGGAGGGCCTCTGGGTGAGCAGTACTTC. Protein sequence: CASRPIGGPLGEQYF. The rearrangement uses TRBV11-2 and TRBJ2-7; TRBD2 might be the D (6 bases). The CDR3 is 15 amino acids. Germline V gives CDR1 SGHAT, CDR2 FQNNGV. V was shortened by 6 bases and J by 7 bases, with 22 bases between the two germline ends.

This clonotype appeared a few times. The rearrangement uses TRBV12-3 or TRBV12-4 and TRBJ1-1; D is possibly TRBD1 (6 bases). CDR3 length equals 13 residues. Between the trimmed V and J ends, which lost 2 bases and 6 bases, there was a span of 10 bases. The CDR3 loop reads CASSLRGQPEAFF. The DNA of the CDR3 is TGTGCCAGCAGTTTAAGAGGACAGCCTGAAGCTTTCTTT.

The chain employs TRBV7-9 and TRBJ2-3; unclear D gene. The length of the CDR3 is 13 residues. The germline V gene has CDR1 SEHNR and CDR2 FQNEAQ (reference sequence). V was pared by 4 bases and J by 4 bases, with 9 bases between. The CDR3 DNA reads TGTGCCAGCAGCTCCATCTCGGCAGATACGCAGTATTTT. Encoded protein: CASSSISADTQYF.

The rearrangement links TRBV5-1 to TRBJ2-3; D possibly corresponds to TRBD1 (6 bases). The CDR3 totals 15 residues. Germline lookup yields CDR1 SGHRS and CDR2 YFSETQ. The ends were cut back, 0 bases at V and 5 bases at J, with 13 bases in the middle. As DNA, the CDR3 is TGCGCCAGCAGCTTGGATGGGGGCTCCGGAGATACGCAGTATTTT. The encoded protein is CASSLDGGSGDTQYF.

DNA for the CDR3: TGTGCCAGCACCCAGACAGGGGGCGGGACGCAGTATTTT. The encoded protein is CASTQTGGGTQYF. V is TRBV6-1 and J is TRBJ2-3; 10 bases map to TRBD1. The J segment lost 9 bases and the V segment lost 7 bases, leaving 7 bases of the junction unmatched. Looked up from germline, CDR1 is MNHNS and CDR2 is SASEGT. This CDR3 is 13 amino acids long.

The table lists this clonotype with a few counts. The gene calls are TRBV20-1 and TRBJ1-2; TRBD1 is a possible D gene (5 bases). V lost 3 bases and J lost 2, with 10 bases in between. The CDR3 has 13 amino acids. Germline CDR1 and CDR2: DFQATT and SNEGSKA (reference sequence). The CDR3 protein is CSASGGGNYGYTF. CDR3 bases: TGCAGTGCTAGTGGCGGGGGGAACTATGGCTACACCTTC.

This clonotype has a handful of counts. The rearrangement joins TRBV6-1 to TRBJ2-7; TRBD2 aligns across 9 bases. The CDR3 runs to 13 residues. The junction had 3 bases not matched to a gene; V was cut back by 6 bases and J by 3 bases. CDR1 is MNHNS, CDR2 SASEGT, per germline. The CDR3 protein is CASRDSGSYEQYF. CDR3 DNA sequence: TGTGCCAGCAGGGATAGCGGGAGCTACGAGCAGTACTTC.

CDR3 in DNA: TGCGCCAGCAGCCAAGGCCGGCCCTCCTACAATGAGCAGTTCTTC. This sequence encodes CASSQGRPSYNEQFF. The V gene is TRBV4-1, the J gene TRBJ2-1; no definite D call. V lost 1 base and J 0 bases, leaving 7 bases between the germline ends. CDR1 is MGHRA and CDR2 is YSYEKL in the germline V gene. The CDR3 has 15 amino acids.

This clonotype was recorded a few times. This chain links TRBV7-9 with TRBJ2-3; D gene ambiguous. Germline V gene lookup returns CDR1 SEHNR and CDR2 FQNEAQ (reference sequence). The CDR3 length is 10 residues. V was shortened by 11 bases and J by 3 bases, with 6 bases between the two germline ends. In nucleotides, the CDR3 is TGTGCCGTAGTGACAGATACGCAGTATTTT. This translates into CAVVTDTQYF.

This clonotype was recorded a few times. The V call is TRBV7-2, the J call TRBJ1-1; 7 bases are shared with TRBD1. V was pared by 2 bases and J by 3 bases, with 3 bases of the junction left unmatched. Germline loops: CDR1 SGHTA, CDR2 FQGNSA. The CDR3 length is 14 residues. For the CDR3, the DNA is TGTGCCAGCAGCTTAATTACAGGGGACACTGAAGCTTTCTTT. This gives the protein CASSLITGDTEAFF.

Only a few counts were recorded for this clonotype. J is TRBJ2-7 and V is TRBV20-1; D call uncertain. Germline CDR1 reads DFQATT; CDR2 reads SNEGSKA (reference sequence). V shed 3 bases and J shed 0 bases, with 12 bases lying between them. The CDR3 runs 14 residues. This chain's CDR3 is CSASPVSDSYEQYF. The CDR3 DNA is TGCAGTGCTAGCCCTGTGAGCGACTCCTACGAGCAGTACTTC.